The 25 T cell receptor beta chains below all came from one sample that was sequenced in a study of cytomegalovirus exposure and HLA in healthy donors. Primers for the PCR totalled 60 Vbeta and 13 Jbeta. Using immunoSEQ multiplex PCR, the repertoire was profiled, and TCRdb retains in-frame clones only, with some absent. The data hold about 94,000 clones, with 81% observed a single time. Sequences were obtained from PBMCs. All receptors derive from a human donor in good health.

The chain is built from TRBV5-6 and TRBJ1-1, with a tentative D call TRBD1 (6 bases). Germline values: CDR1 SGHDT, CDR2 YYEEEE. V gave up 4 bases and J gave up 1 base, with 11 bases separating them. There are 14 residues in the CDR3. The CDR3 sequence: CASSPGHRNTEAFF. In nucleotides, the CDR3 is TGTGCCAGCAGCCCGGGACATCGGAACACTGAAGCTTTCTTT.

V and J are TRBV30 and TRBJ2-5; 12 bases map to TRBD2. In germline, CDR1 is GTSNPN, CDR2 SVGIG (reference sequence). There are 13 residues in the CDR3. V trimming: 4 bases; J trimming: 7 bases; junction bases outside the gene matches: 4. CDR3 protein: CAWTSGGGGTQYF. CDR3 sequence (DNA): TGTGCCTGGACTAGCGGGGGGGGAGGGACCCAGTACTTC.

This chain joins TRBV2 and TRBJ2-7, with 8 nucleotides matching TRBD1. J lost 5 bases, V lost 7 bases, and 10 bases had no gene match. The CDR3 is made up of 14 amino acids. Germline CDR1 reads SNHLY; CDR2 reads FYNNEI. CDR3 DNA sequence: TGTGCCAGCACCCTCATGGGACAGGACCACGAGCAGTACTTC. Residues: CASTLMGQDHEQYF. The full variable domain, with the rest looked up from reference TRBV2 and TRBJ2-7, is EPEVTQTPSHQVTQMGQEVILRCVPISNHLYFYWYRQILGQKVEFLVSFYNNEISEKSEIFDDQFSVERPDGSNFTLKIRSTKLEDSAMYFCASTLMGQDHEQYFGPGTRLTVT.

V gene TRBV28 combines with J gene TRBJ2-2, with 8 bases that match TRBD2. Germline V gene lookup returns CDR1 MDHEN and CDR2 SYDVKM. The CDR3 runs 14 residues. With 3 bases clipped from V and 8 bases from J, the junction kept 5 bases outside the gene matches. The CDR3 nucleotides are TGTGCCAGCAGTTTGCCCAGCGGGAGTGGGGAGCTGTTTTTT. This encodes CASSLPSGSGELFF.

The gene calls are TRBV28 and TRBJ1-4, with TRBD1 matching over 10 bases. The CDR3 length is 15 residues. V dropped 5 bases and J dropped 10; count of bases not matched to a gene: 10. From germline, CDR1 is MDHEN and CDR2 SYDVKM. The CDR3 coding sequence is TGTGCCAGCAGTCCCGGGACAGGGGTGGTAGGAAAACTGTTTTTT. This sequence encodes CASSPGTGVVGKLFF. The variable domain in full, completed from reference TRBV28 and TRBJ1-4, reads DVKVTQSSRYLVKRTGEKVFLECVQDMDHENMFWYRQDPGLGLRLIYFSYDVKMKEKGDIPEGYSVSREKKERFSLILESASTNQTSMYLCASSPGTGVVGKLFFGSGTQLSVL.

Here the CDR3 reads CASSVAPGYEQYF. DNA for the CDR3: TGTGCCAGCAGCGTAGCCCCGGGCTACGAGCAGTACTTC. The chain combines TRBV9 with TRBJ2-7; D not resolved. Trimming pared 0 bases from V and 3 bases from J, leaving 7 bases between. Germline CDR1 SGDLS, CDR2 YYNGEE. The CDR3 covers 13 residues.

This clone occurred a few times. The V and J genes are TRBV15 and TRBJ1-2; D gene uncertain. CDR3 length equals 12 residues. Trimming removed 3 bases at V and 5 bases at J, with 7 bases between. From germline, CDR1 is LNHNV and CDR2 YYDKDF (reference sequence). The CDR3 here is CATSSSFYGYTF. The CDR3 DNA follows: TGTGCCACCAGCAGTAGTTTTTATGGCTACACCTTC.

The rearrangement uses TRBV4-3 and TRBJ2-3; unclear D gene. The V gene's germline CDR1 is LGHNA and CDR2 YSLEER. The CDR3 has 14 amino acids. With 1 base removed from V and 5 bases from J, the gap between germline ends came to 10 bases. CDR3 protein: CASSQVSSRDTQYF. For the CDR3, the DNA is TGCGCCAGCAGCCAAGTGTCGAGCCGAGATACGCAGTATTTT.

CDR3 DNA: TGTGCCAGCAGTGTATCCCGGGACAAGGGACTGTTTTTT. This encodes CASSVSRDKGLFF. This sequence joins TRBV28 and TRBJ1-4; a possible D gene is TRBD1 (6 bases). This CDR3 comprises 13 residues. From germline, CDR1 is MDHEN and CDR2 SYDVKM. Trimming stripped 5 bases from V and 13 bases from J, with 17 bases between.

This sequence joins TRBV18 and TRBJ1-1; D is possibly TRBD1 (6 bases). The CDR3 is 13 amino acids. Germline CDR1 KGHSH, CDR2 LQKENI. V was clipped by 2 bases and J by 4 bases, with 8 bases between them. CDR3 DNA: TGTGCCAGCTCACCAGGGGGCACCACTGAAGCTTTCTTT. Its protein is CASSPGGTTEAFF.

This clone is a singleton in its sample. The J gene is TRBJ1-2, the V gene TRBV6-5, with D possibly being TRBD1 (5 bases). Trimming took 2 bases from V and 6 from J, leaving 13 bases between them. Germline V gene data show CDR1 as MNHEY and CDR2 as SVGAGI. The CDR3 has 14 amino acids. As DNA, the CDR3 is TGTGCCAGCAGTTACGACCCGGGACTTAATGGCTACACCTTC. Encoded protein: CASSYDPGLNGYTF.

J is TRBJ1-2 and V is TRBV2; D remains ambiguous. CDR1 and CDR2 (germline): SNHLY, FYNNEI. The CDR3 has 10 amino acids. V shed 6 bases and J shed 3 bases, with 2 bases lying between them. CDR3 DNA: TGTGCCAGCAGCGACTATGGCTACACCTTC. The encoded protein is CASSDYGYTF.

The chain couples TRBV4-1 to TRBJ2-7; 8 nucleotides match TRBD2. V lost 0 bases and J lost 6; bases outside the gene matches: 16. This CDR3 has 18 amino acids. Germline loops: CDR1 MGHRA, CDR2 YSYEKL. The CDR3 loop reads CASSQDRAAGGKPLEQYF. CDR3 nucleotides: TGCGCCAGCAGCCAAGATCGGGCCGCGGGAGGAAAGCCGCTCGAGCAGTACTTC.

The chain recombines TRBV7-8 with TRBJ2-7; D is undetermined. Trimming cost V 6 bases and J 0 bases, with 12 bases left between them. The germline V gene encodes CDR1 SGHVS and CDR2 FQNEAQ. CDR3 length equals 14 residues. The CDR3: CASRSTVSSYEQYF. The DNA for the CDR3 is TGTGCCAGCAGATCTACGGTGAGCTCCTACGAGCAGTACTTC. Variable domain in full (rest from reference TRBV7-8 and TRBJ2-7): GAGVSQSPRYKVAKRGQDVALRCDPISGHVSLFWYQQALGQGPEFLTYFQNEAQLDKSGLPSDRFFAERPEGSVSTLKIQRTQQEDSAVYLCASRSTVSSYEQYFGPGTRLTVT.

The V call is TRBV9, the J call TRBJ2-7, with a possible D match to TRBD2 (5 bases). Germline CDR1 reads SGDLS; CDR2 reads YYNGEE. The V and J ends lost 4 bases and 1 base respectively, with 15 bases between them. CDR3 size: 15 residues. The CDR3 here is CASSPSATGSYEQYF. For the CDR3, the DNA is TGTGCCAGCAGCCCCTCCGCGACGGGATCCTACGAGCAGTACTTC.

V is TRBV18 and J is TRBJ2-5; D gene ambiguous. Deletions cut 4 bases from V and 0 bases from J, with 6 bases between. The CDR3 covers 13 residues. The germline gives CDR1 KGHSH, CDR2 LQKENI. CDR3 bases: TGTGCCAGCTCACTCGGGTACCAAGAGACCCAGTACTTC. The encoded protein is CASSLGYQETQYF.

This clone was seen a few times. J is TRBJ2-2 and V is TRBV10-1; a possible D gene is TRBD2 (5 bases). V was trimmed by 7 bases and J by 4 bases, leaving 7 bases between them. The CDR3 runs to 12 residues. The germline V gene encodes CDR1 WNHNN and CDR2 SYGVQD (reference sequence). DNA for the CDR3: TGCGCCAGCATCGGAGGCACCGGGGAGCTGTTTTTT. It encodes CASIGGTGELFF.

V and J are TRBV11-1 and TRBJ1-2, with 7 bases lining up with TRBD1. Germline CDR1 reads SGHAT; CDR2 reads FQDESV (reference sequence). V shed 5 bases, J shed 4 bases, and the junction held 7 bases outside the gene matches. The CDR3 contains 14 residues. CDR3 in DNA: TGTGCCAGCAGCACCCCGGGACAGTTCTATGGCTACACCTTC. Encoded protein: CASSTPGQFYGYTF.

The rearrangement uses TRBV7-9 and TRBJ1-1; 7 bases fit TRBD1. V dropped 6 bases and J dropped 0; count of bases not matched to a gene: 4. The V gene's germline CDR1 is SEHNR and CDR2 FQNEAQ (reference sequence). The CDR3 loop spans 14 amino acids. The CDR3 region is CASRPGGLNTEAFF. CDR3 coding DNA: TGTGCCAGCAGACCAGGGGGATTGAACACTGAAGCTTTCTTT.

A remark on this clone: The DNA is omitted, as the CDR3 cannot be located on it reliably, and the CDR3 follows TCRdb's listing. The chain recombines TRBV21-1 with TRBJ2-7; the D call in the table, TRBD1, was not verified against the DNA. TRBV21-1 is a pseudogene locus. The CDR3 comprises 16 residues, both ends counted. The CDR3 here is CASSKRVGTGSYEQYF.

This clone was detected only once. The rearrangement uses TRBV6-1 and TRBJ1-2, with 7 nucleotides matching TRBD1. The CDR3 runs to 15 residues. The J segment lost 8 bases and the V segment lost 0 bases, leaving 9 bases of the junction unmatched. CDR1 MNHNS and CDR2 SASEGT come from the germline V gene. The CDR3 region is CASSEAVHTGVGYTF. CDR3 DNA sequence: TGTGCCAGCAGTGAAGCCGTCCATACAGGGGTAGGCTACACCTTC.

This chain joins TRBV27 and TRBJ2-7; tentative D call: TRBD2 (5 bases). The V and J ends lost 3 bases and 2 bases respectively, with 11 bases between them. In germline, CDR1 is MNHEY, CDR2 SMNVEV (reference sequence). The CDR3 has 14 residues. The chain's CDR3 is CASSFSSTTYEQYF. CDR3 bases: TGTGCCAGCAGTTTTTCGTCGACTACCTACGAGCAGTACTTC.

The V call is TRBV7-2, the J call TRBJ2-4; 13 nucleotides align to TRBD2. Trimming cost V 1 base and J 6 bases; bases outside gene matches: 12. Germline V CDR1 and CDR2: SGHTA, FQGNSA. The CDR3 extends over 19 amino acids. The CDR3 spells CASSLEAPGLAGWGNIQYF. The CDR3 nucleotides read TGTGCCAGCAGCTTAGAGGCGCCGGGACTAGCGGGGTGGGGAAACATTCAGTACTTC.

The DNA of the CDR3 is TGTGCCAGCAGGCCCGCAGGCTTGAACACTGAAGCTTTCTTT. Its protein product is CASRPAGLNTEAFF. V is TRBV7-3 and J is TRBJ1-1, with unresolved D. The CDR3 has 14 amino acids. From germline, CDR1 is SGHTA and CDR2 FQGTGA. V lost 6 bases, J lost 0 bases, and 11 bases lay in between.

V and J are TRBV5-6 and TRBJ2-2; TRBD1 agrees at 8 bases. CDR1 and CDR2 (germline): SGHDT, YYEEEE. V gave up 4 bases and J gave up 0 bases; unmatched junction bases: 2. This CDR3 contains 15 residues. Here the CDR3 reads CASSPDRANTGELFF. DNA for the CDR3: TGTGCCAGCAGCCCGGACAGGGCGAACACCGGGGAGCTGTTTTTT. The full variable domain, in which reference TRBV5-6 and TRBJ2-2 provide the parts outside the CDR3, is DAGVTQSPTHLIKTRGQQVTLRCSPKSGHDTVSWYQQALGQGPQFIFQYYEEEERQRGNFPDRFSGHQFPNYSSELNVNALLLGDSALYLCASSPDRANTGELFFGEGSRLTVL.